A single sample is the source of the 10 T cell receptor beta chains below, sequenced in a study of technical replicates of blood from several donors. The data were produced by immunoSEQ multiplex PCR, yet TCRdb's version contains in-frame clones alone and is incomplete. The sample has around 80,000 clones, around 89% seen once. Sequencing used T cells isolated from PBMCs. Source of these receptors: a human donor in good health.

The chain recombines TRBV2 with TRBJ1-1; 9 nucleotides agree with TRBD1. Trimming cost V 4 bases and J 0 bases; bases outside gene matches: 3. This CDR3 is 15 amino acids long. CDR1 and CDR2 from the germline V gene are SNHLY and FYNNEI. CDR3 amino acids: CASSVDRGMNTEAFF. The CDR3 DNA follows: TGTGCCAGCAGTGTGGACAGGGGAATGAACACTGAAGCTTTCTTT.

V usage is TRBV28 and J usage is TRBJ1-2; TRBD1 matches 8 bases. CDR3 length equals 14 residues. Germline V gene data show CDR1 as MDHEN and CDR2 as SYDVKM. J lost 8 bases, V lost 5 bases, and 10 bases had no gene match. CDR3 sequence: CASSPTGGPLGYTF. The CDR3 DNA reads as TGTGCCAGCAGTCCCACAGGGGGGCCGCTCGGCTACACCTTC.

The J gene is TRBJ1-5, the V gene TRBV19, with a possible D match to TRBD1 (5 bases). V lost 2 bases and J lost 7, with 18 bases in between. In germline, CDR1 is LNHDA, CDR2 SQIVND (reference sequence). CDR3 length: 16 amino acids. DNA for the CDR3: TGTGCCAGTAGTATAATGTCTTGGGGGGACCGCCAGCCCCAGCATTTT. Translation gives CASSIMSWGDRQPQHF.

This chain joins TRBV6-6 and TRBJ1-2; D call uncertain. This CDR3 has 15 amino acids. CDR1 is MNHNY and CDR2 is SVGAGI in the germline V gene (reference sequence). V lost 2 bases and J lost 6, with 16 bases in between. CDR3 DNA sequence: TGTGCCAGCAGTTACCCAGGTGATGGTTCTCATGGCTACACCTTC. Translated, it gives CASSYPGDGSHGYTF.

The chain joins TRBV9 to TRBJ1-1, with D possibly TRBD1 on 5 matching bases. CDR1 is SGDLS and CDR2 is YYNGEE in the germline V gene. Between the trimmed V and J ends, which lost 4 bases and 0 bases, there was a span of 7 bases. This CDR3 is 13 amino acids long. CDR3 sequence (DNA): TGTGCCAGCAGCTTGACAGTGAACACTGAAGCTTTCTTT. Its translation is CASSLTVNTEAFF.

A few counts support this clone. V and J are TRBV2 and TRBJ2-7, with 9 bases that match TRBD2. After removal of 10 bases from V and 6 bases from J, the junction contained 7 bases not matched to a gene. The CDR3 covers 12 residues. CDR1 is SNHLY and CDR2 is FYNNEI in the germline V gene. CDR3 sequence (DNA): TGTGCCACCATTAATAGCGGGAGCGAGCAGTACTTC. It is translated as CATINSGSEQYF.

The rearrangement joins TRBV6-5 to TRBJ1-2; D is unresolved. The CDR3 extends over 11 amino acids. V was cut by 7 bases and J by 4 bases, with 7 bases left in between. The germline gives CDR1 MNHEY, CDR2 SVGAGI. The CDR3 DNA follows: TGTGCCAGCACACGGGGCTATGGCTACACCTTC. The encoded protein is CASTRGYGYTF.

V and J are TRBV30 and TRBJ1-1; D gene ambiguous. The germline gives CDR1 GTSNPN, CDR2 SVGIG (reference sequence). V lost 3 bases, J lost 4 bases, and 9 bases lay in between. The CDR3 is 12 residues long. CDR3 region: CAWSPGSTEAFF. The CDR3 nucleotides are TGTGCCTGGAGCCCGGGGTCCACTGAAGCTTTCTTT.

The chain couples TRBV15 to TRBJ2-5, with D unclear. This CDR3 comprises 13 residues. Germline CDR1 is LNHNV and CDR2 is YYDKDF (reference sequence). V lost 1 base and J 4 bases, leaving 7 bases between the germline ends. DNA of the CDR3: TGTGCCACCAGCAGAGGAGCGAGAGAGACCCAGTACTTC. This translates into CATSRGARETQYF.

The chain carries TRBV11-3 and TRBJ2-7; 11 nucleotides line up with TRBD2. CDR1 and CDR2 (germline): SGHNT, YENEEA. The CDR3 is made up of 17 amino acids. J was trimmed by 0 bases and V by 4 bases; bases with no gene match: 8. In DNA, the CDR3 is TGTGCCAGCAGCTCCGAAGGACTAGCGGGTATCTCCTACGAGCAGTACTTC. This encodes CASSSEGLAGISYEQYF.